Presented here are 23 T cell receptor beta chains from one specimen sequenced in a study of blood T cell repertoires in COVID-19. Some clones are missing from TCRdb's copy, which holds only in-frame ones; the method was immunoSEQ multiplex PCR. The sample shows tens of thousands of clones, roughly 88% of them seen only once. The sequencing input was peripheral blood. All receptors derive from a woman at least 80 years old with acute or convalescent COVID-19.

The rearrangement links TRBV10-1 to TRBJ2-3; perhaps TRBD1 as D (5 bases). The CDR3 contains 15 residues. Germline lookup yields CDR1 WNHNN and CDR2 SYGVQD (reference sequence). V dropped 3 bases and J dropped 0 bases, with 10 bases sitting between them. The CDR3: CASSERQGSTDTQYF. CDR3 DNA sequence: TGCGCCAGCAGTGAAAGGCAGGGCAGCACAGATACGCAGTATTTT.

The V gene is TRBV4-3, the J gene TRBJ2-3; 9 bases match TRBD2. The length of the CDR3 is 17 residues. Per the germline V gene, CDR1 is LGHNA and CDR2 is YSLEER. The V gene end was trimmed by 1 base and the J gene end by 5 bases; junction bases not matched to a gene: 10. The CDR3 loop is CASSQGFGGGAIDTQYF. Here the CDR3 DNA reads TGCGCCAGCAGCCAAGGCTTCGGCGGGGGGGCGATAGATACGCAGTATTTT.

This rearrangement joins TRBV19 to TRBJ1-5; the match to TRBD1 covers 12 bases. The V gene end was trimmed by 9 bases and the J gene end by 10 bases; junction bases not matched to a gene: 7. The germline gives CDR1 LNHDA, CDR2 SQIVND (reference sequence). This CDR3 contains 13 residues. The CDR3 sequence is CASLPGQGAPQHF. The CDR3, as DNA: TGTGCCAGCCTCCCGGGACAGGGGGCTCCCCAGCATTTT.

The chain's CDR3 is CASSQRSGGFTDTQYF. DNA for the CDR3: TGTGCCAGCAGCCAACGTAGCGGGGGGTTCACAGATACGCAGTATTTT. This sequence joins TRBV14 and TRBJ2-3; 10 positions match TRBD2. Looked up from germline, CDR1 is SGHDN and CDR2 is FVKESK. The V and J ends lost 2 bases and 2 bases, in that order; junction bases with no gene match: 4. The CDR3 is 16 amino acids.

The chain is built from TRBV5-4 and TRBJ2-5, with TRBD2 matching 9 bases. Germline V lookup: CDR1 SGHNT, CDR2 YYREEE (reference sequence). The V gene end was trimmed by 2 bases and the J gene end by 5 bases; junction bases not matched to a gene: 4. The CDR3 runs to 14 residues. CDR3 amino acids: CASSFGLAQETQYF. Here the CDR3 DNA reads TGTGCCAGCAGCTTCGGACTAGCGCAGGAGACCCAGTACTTC. Supplemented by reference TRBV5-4 and TRBJ2-5, the full variable domain reads ETGVTQSPTHLIKTRGQQVTLRCSSQSGHNTVSWYQQALGQGPQFIFQYYREEENGRGNFPPRFSGLQFPNYSSELNVNALELDDSALYLCASSFGLAQETQYFGPGTRLLVL.

The chain recombines TRBV18 with TRBJ1-2; TRBD1 is a possible D gene (5 bases). Between the trimmed V and J ends, which lost 1 base and 8 bases, there was a span of 23 bases. This CDR3 is built from 17 residues. Per the germline V gene, CDR1 is KGHSH and CDR2 is LQKENI. CDR3 sequence reads: CASSPQGGTARSGGYTF. CDR3 sequence (DNA): TGTGCCAGCTCACCACAGGGAGGGACGGCCCGAAGTGGAGGCTACACCTTC.

The chain carries TRBV5-1 and TRBJ2-2, with 8 bases matching TRBD2. The germline CDR1 and CDR2 sequences are SGHRS and YFSETQ. After removal of 6 bases from V and 5 bases from J, the junction contained 9 bases not matched to a gene. CDR3 size: 15 residues. The CDR3: CASTAGGVLTGELFF. For the CDR3, the DNA is TGCGCCAGCACCGCGGGGGGAGTTTTAACCGGGGAGCTGTTTTTT. Together with reference TRBV5-1 and TRBJ2-2, the CDR3 gives the full variable domain: KAGVTQTPRYLIKTRGQQVTLSCSPISGHRSVSWYQQTPGQGLQFLFEYFSETQRNKGNFPGRFSGRQFSNSRSEMNVSTLELGDSALYLCASTAGGVLTGELFFGEGSRLTVL.

V is TRBV18 and J is TRBJ1-1; 7 bases agree with TRBD1. The germline V gene encodes CDR1 KGHSH and CDR2 LQKENI. The CDR3 spans 12 residues. V shed 6 bases, J shed 11 bases, and the junction held 9 bases outside the gene matches. CDR3 coding DNA: TGTGCCAGCTCCCCAGGGACAGCAGGCGCTTTCTTT. Translated: CASSPGTAGAFF.

Notes on this clone: The same CDR3 can be traced to other DNA sequences in this sample. The rearrangement links TRBV18 to TRBJ2-7; perhaps TRBD2 as D (5 bases). V was shortened by 0 bases and J by 5 bases, with 5 bases between the two germline ends. CDR3 size: 12 residues. Germline-derived CDR1 and CDR2 are KGHSH and LQKENI. The CDR3 reads CASSPPGDEQYF. CDR3 bases: TGTGCCAGCTCACCACCCGGGGACGAGCAGTACTTC.

V gene TRBV23-1 combines with J gene TRBJ2-3, with 13 bases fitting TRBD2. TRBV23-1 is annotated as an ORF whose role is uncertain. Losses at the gene ends were 0 bases for V and 0 bases for J; bases not matched to a gene: 18. This CDR3 is built from 23 residues. CDR3: CASSQSPFQLAGGVRPSTDTQYF. The CDR3 coding sequence is TGCGCCAGCAGTCAATCGCCCTTCCAACTAGCGGGGGGGGTCCGTCCTAGCACAGATACGCAGTATTTT.

V gene TRBV6-6 combines with J gene TRBJ2-4; TRBD1 agrees at 12 bases. Germline values: CDR1 MNHNY, CDR2 SVGAGI (reference sequence). Unmatched junction bases numbered 7, after V lost 5 bases and J lost 5 bases. This CDR3 contains 16 residues. The CDR3 region is CASSPRDRGRENIQYF. The CDR3 DNA reads as TGTGCCAGCAGTCCCCGGGACAGGGGGCGCGAAAACATTCAGTACTTC.

The chain combines TRBV27 with TRBJ2-7, with 9 bases aligning to TRBD2. CDR3 length: 16 amino acids. Losses at the gene ends were 3 bases for V and 9 bases for J; bases not matched to a gene: 15. Per the germline V gene, CDR1 is MNHEY and CDR2 is SMNVEV (reference sequence). The CDR3 bases are TGTGCCAGCAGTTTCGAAAGCGGGAGGCTTTCTACGAGGCAGTACTTC. It specifies CASSFESGRLSTRQYF.

This clone was counted once. This rearrangement joins TRBV12-3 or TRBV12-4 to TRBJ2-7; D is unresolved. The CDR3 runs to 13 residues. V was shortened by 3 bases and J by 3 bases, with 9 bases between the two germline ends. CDR3 sequence (DNA): TGTGCCAGCAGTTTTAAAGAGTACTACGAGCAGTACTTC. Amino acid sequence: CASSFKEYYEQYF.

This chain joins TRBV6-2 or TRBV6-3 and TRBJ1-5, with a weak D call TRBD1 (6 bases). Trimming took 7 bases from V and 5 from J, leaving 21 bases between them. The CDR3 totals 16 residues. Looked up from germline, CDR1 is MNHEY and CDR2 is SVGEGT. The chain's CDR3 is CASTPSYLYRDQPQHF. CDR3 nucleotides: TGTGCCAGCACCCCCAGTTATCTCTACAGGGATCAGCCCCAGCATTTT.

The chain couples TRBV3-1 (or the pseudogene TRBV3-2) to TRBJ2-7, with TRBD1 matching over 8 bases. CDR3 length equals 15 residues. V lost 6 bases to trimming and J lost 5 bases; unmatched junction nucleotides: 12. Looked up from germline, CDR1 is LGHDT and CDR2 is YNNKEL (reference sequence). CDR3 in DNA: TGTGCCAGCAGGGGGGCGGGGACAGGAGACCACGAGCAGTACTTC. This sequence encodes CASRGAGTGDHEQYF.

The chain has TRBV27 and TRBJ2-6, with D perhaps matching TRBD1 (5 bases). Trimming shortened V by 6 bases and J by 2 bases, and 11 bases separated the two germline ends. The CDR3 has 15 residues. From germline, CDR1 is MNHEY and CDR2 SMNVEV (reference sequence). The CDR3 sequence: CASRLRVAGANVLTF. CDR3 nucleotides: TGTGCCAGCAGACTCAGGGTTGCTGGGGCCAACGTCCTGACTTTC.

On this clone: The sample carries other DNA sequences with the same CDR3. CDR3 DNA: TGTGCCACCAGTGACCCCGGGACAGGGGACACCGGGGAGCTGTTTTTT. Translation: CATSDPGTGDTGELFF. The chain is built from TRBV24-1 and TRBJ2-2; 10 bases agree with TRBD1. Germline V gives CDR1 KGHDR, CDR2 SFDVKD. With 4 bases clipped from V and 3 bases from J, the junction kept 4 bases outside the gene matches. This CDR3 has 16 amino acids.

The V call is TRBV3-1 (or the pseudogene TRBV3-2), the J call TRBJ2-3; the D is unclear. The ends were cut back, 1 base at V and 3 bases at J, with 11 bases in the middle. The germline V gene has CDR1 LGHDT and CDR2 YNNKEL (reference sequence). The CDR3 sequence is 15 residues long. CDR3 coding DNA: TGTGCCAGCAGCCAAGCCCTAGTGGGTACAGATACGCAGTATTTT. This sequence encodes CASSQALVGTDTQYF.

The gene calls are TRBV5-1 and TRBJ2-1, with 11 bases lining up with TRBD2. With V trimmed by 5 bases and J by 4 bases, 8 bases remained unmatched. Germline CDR1 is SGHRS and CDR2 is YFSETQ. This CDR3 has 16 residues. CDR3 nucleotide sequence: TGCGCCAGCAGAAGTTCGACTAGCGGGGATTACAATGAGCAGTTCTTC. Translated, it gives CASRSSTSGDYNEQFF. Variable domain in full (rest from reference TRBV5-1 and TRBJ2-1): KAGVTQTPRYLIKTRGQQVTLSCSPISGHRSVSWYQQTPGQGLQFLFEYFSETQRNKGNFPGRFSGRQFSNSRSEMNVSTLELGDSALYLCASRSSTSGDYNEQFFGPGTRLTVL.

With regard to this clone: Sequence at one end of the junction differs from germline and may be a read error. Other DNA sequences in the sample encode the same CDR3. The DNA for the CDR3 is TGCGCCAGCAGCCCAGGTTCCGGGGTAAGTGGCGAGCAATACTTC. Protein: CASSPGSGVSGEQYF. The V and J genes are TRBV4-1 and TRBJ2-7; D might be TRBD2 (5 bases). The CDR3 spans 15 residues. Germline lookup yields CDR1 MGHRA and CDR2 YSYEKL.

The chain is built from TRBV6-5 and TRBJ1-1; D is undetermined. Trimming took 6 bases from V and 7 from J, leaving 9 bases between them. This CDR3 spans 11 amino acids. Germline CDR1 MNHEY, CDR2 SVGAGI. The CDR3 loop reads CASRHSGEAFF. The CDR3 coding sequence is TGTGCCAGCAGACACAGTGGTGAAGCTTTCTTT.

This clone appeared a single time. The chain uses TRBV2 and TRBJ2-2, with D tentatively TRBD1 (7 bases). The CDR3 runs 14 residues. Trimming took off 7 bases at V and 4 bases at J, with 13 bases between the two ends. Per germline, CDR1 SNHLY and CDR2 FYNNEI. CDR3 loop: CASKEGAGTGELFF. CDR3 coding DNA: TGTGCCAGCAAGGAGGGGGCGGGCACCGGGGAGCTGTTTTTT. Supplemented by reference TRBV2 and TRBJ2-2, the full variable domain reads EPEVTQTPSHQVTQMGQEVILRCVPISNHLYFYWYRQILGQKVEFLVSFYNNEISEKSEIFDDQFSVERPDGSNFTLKIRSTKLEDSAMYFCASKEGAGTGELFFGEGSRLTVL.

The V and J genes are TRBV5-1 and TRBJ2-2, with 7 bases fitting TRBD1. CDR1 is SGHRS, CDR2 YFSETQ, per germline. V lost 3 bases, J lost 0 bases, and 2 bases stayed unmatched. The CDR3 contains 15 residues. In nucleotides, the CDR3 is TGCGCCAGCAGCTCGGGACAGCCGAACACCGGGGAGCTGTTTTTT. It specifies CASSSGQPNTGELFF.